The source of this TCR beta chain is a study of blood T cell repertoires in COVID-19. As for the study in general: Sites across the United States, Italy and Spain contributed samples from acute and convalescent COVID-19. From T cells, B-cell-depleted T cells, or PBMCs came the material, which was cDNA or gDNA.

Some clones are missing from TCRdb's copy, which holds only in-frame ones; the method was immunoSEQ multiplex PCR. The data hold approximately 200,000 clones, with 80% to 90% observed a single time. From germline, CDR1 is SQVTM and CDR2 ANQGSEA. With 3 bases clipped from V and 8 bases from J, the junction kept 12 bases outside the gene matches. There are 16 residues in the CDR3. Material for sequencing was peripheral blood. This chain uses TRBV29-1 with TRBJ2-2; 10 positions match TRBD2. The receptor was isolated from a human donor with active or convalescent COVID-19. The donor label of this sample is uncertain. DNA of the CDR3: TGCAGCGTTGACATACCTTCCAGCGGGAGGGCTGGGGAGCTGTTTTTT. Amino acid sequence: CSVDIPSSGRAGELFF.